Below are 29 T cell receptor beta chains sequenced from a single sample in a study of OX40 agonist ivuxolimab in advanced cancers. TCRdb keeps only in-frame clones here, not all; method: immunoSEQ multiplex PCR. The sample has tens of thousands of clones, 65% to 85% seen once; the top ten hold 8% to 9%. The specimen comprised CD4+ or CD8+ T cells sorted from blood, sampled in a trial of the OX40 agonist ivuxolimab. These receptors were obtained from an adult with an advanced solid tumor such as melanoma, head and neck, liver or kidney cancer.

The chain is built from TRBV21-1 and TRBJ1-6; TRBD1 was called by the table and not checked on the DNA. TRBV21-1 is an annotated pseudogene. This CDR3 contains 17 residues. CDR3 sequence: CASSHFSRKTYNSPLHF. CDR3 DNA sequence: TGTGCCAGCAGCCACTTCAGCAGGAAGACCTATAATTCACCCCTCCACTTT.

The V and J genes are TRBV5-1 and TRBJ1-1, with D uncertain. V dropped 6 bases and J dropped 3 bases, with 15 bases sitting between them. This CDR3 is 14 amino acids long. Germline CDR1 reads SGHRS; CDR2 reads YFSETQ. The CDR3 DNA sequence: TGCGCCAGCACAGATGGGTTTCTCGACACTGAAGCTTTCTTT. The encoded protein is CASTDGFLDTEAFF. The whole variable domain, filled in from reference TRBV5-1 and TRBJ1-1, reads KAGVTQTPRYLIKTRGQQVTLSCSPISGHRSVSWYQQTPGQGLQFLFEYFSETQRNKGNFPGRFSGRQFSNSRSEMNVSTLELGDSALYLCASTDGFLDTEAFFGQGTRLTVV.

The chain combines TRBV11-2 with TRBJ1-5, with D maybe TRBD1 (5 bases). The V and J ends lost 5 bases and 0 bases respectively, with 11 bases between them. The CDR3 is made up of 15 amino acids. Germline V gene data show CDR1 as SGHAT and CDR2 as FQNNGV. CDR3 bases: TGTGCCAGCAGCCAGGGAGAAGTTAGCAATCAGCCCCAGCATTTT. This gives the protein CASSQGEVSNQPQHF.

The J gene is TRBJ2-7, the V gene TRBV27; a possible D gene is TRBD2 (5 bases). Germline CDR1 reads MNHEY; CDR2 reads SMNVEV (reference sequence). Deletions cut 6 bases from V and 12 bases from J, with 15 bases between. This CDR3 has 11 amino acids. CDR3 DNA: TGTGCCAGCAGCTACAGCGGCTTGACGTACTTC. Translating gives CASSYSGLTYF.

The J gene is TRBJ2-6, the V gene TRBV5-1, with D unclear. V was pared by 5 bases and J by 2 bases, with 14 bases between. The CDR3 runs 16 residues. Germline loops: CDR1 SGHRS, CDR2 YFSETQ. CDR3 in DNA: TGCGCCAGCAGTCTTTCTACTGAACCTGGGGCCAACGTCCTGACTTTC. This codes for CASSLSTEPGANVLTF. The complete variable domain, with remaining parts taken from reference TRBV5-1 and TRBJ2-6, reads KAGVTQTPRYLIKTRGQQVTLSCSPISGHRSVSWYQQTPGQGLQFLFEYFSETQRNKGNFPGRFSGRQFSNSRSEMNVSTLELGDSALYLCASSLSTEPGANVLTFGAGSRLTVL.

The chain couples TRBV7-9 to TRBJ2-2; D gene ambiguous. Germline CDR1 SEHNR, CDR2 FQNEAQ (reference sequence). The CDR3 sequence is 12 residues long. The germline V and J ends were trimmed by 5 bases and 5 bases, with 6 bases remaining between them. The CDR3 loop is CASSRATGELFF. The CDR3 nucleotides are TGTGCCAGCAGCAGAGCTACCGGGGAGCTGTTTTTT.

This clone was recorded a few times. J is TRBJ2-1 and V is TRBV9; D unresolved. Germline V gene data show CDR1 as SGDLS and CDR2 as YYNGEE. This CDR3 contains 13 residues. Deletions cut 5 bases from V and 4 bases from J, with 10 bases between. The CDR3 sequence: CASSVLGYNEQFF. CDR3 DNA sequence: TGTGCCAGCAGTGTGCTTGGGTACAATGAGCAGTTCTTC.

The chain uses TRBV7-9 and TRBJ1-2, with 11 positions matching TRBD1. V lost 6 bases to trimming and J lost 8 bases; unmatched junction nucleotides: 8. The CDR3 has 14 amino acids. Per germline, CDR1 SEHNR and CDR2 FQNEAQ (reference sequence). The chain's CDR3 is CASSRGTGGYGYTF. CDR3 nucleotide sequence: TGTGCCAGCAGTCGTGGGACAGGGGGATACGGCTACACCTTC. Combining the CDR3 with reference TRBV7-9 and TRBJ1-2 gives the whole variable domain DTGVSQNPRHKITKRGQNVTFRCDPISEHNRLYWYRQTLGQGPEFLTYFQNEAQLEKSRLLSDRFSAERPKGSFSTLEIQRTEQGDSAMYLCASSRGTGGYGYTFGSGTRLTVV.

The genes are TRBV29-1 and TRBJ1-1; a possible D gene is TRBD1 (6 bases). V dropped 4 bases and J dropped 0 bases, with 18 bases sitting between them. Looked up from germline, CDR1 is SQVTM and CDR2 is ANQGSEA. The CDR3 has 16 residues. Here the CDR3 DNA reads TGCAGCGTTGCTGGGGGGCCCCGGCTTATGAACACTGAAGCTTTCTTT. It yields the protein CSVAGGPRLMNTEAFF.

The chain couples TRBV21-1 to TRBJ2-7; the table's D call, TRBD1, has no DNA check behind it. TRBV21-1 is noted as a pseudogene. This CDR3 is 18 amino acids long. The DNA of the CDR3 is TGTGCCAGCAGCAAAGCGGTGGACAGGGGATTAGGGGCCTACGAGCAGTACTTC. Protein product: CASSKAVDRGLGAYEQYF.

This clone appeared a few times. The chain uses TRBV19 and TRBJ1-2; maybe TRBD1 (5 bases). V was cut by 1 base and J by 4 bases, with 19 bases left in between. CDR1 and CDR2 (germline): LNHDA, SQIVND (reference sequence). There are 17 residues in the CDR3. Here the CDR3 DNA reads TGTGCCAGTAGTATAGGGGCAGGTGGAGAGGGACTCTATGGCTACACCTTC. Its protein product is CASSIGAGGEGLYGYTF.

The gene calls are TRBV7-9 and TRBJ1-2; D is unresolved. Germline lookup yields CDR1 SEHNR and CDR2 FQNEAQ (reference sequence). V was shortened by 3 bases and J by 2 bases, with 13 bases between the two germline ends. The CDR3 totals 15 residues. CDR3 bases: TGTGCCAGCAGCTTTTACGGATCGGAGAACTATGGCTACACCTTC. As protein: CASSFYGSENYGYTF.

The chain joins TRBV27 to TRBJ2-3; 8 bases fit TRBD2. This CDR3 has 15 amino acids. V lost 3 bases to trimming and J lost 3 bases; unmatched junction nucleotides: 5. CDR1 is MNHEY, CDR2 SMNVEV, per germline (reference sequence). The CDR3 reads CASSLSSGDTDTQYF. For the CDR3, the DNA is TGTGCCAGCAGTTTGAGTAGCGGGGATACAGATACGCAGTATTTT.

V gene TRBV7-9 combines with J gene TRBJ1-5, with no clear D. Germline lookup yields CDR1 SEHNR and CDR2 FQNEAQ (reference sequence). The CDR3 runs 13 residues. With 0 bases removed from V and 4 bases from J, the gap between germline ends came to 4 bases. DNA for the CDR3: TGTGCCAGCAGCTTAGCGGATAATCAGCCCCAGCATTTT. Its protein product is CASSLADNQPQHF.

This clone was counted only a few times. This chain uses TRBV7-9 with TRBJ1-1; no reliable D call. This CDR3 spans 12 amino acids. Trimming removed 8 bases at V and 2 bases at J, with 9 bases between. The V gene's germline CDR1 is SEHNR and CDR2 FQNEAQ (reference sequence). CDR3 bases: TGTGCCAGCCAAGTCCCAAACACTGAAGCTTTCTTT. Protein sequence: CASQVPNTEAFF.

J is TRBJ1-2 and V is TRBV11-2; 9 bases agree with TRBD1. Germline CDR1 is SGHAT and CDR2 is FQNNGV. The CDR3 is 16 residues long. V was pared by 1 base and J by 6 bases, with 9 bases of the junction left unmatched. CDR3 bases: TGTGCCAGCAGCTTAGGGGGGTGGGACAGGGACGATGGCTACACCTTC. It yields the protein CASSLGGWDRDDGYTF.

The chain joins TRBV27 to TRBJ2-1; 14 bases align to TRBD2. Germline V lookup: CDR1 MNHEY, CDR2 SMNVEV (reference sequence). The V and J ends lost 5 bases and 7 bases, in that order; junction bases with no gene match: 4. The CDR3 length is 15 residues. The CDR3 nucleotides are TGTGCCAGCAGTCCGGGGACTAGCGGGGGTAATGAGCAGTTCTTC. Residues: CASSPGTSGGNEQFF.

This chain joins TRBV9 and TRBJ1-2; the D gene is possibly TRBD1 (5 bases). The V end lost 0 bases, the J end lost 4 bases, and 10 bases lay between the germline ends. The CDR3 has 14 residues. Germline values: CDR1 SGDLS, CDR2 YYNGEE. CDR3 sequence (DNA): TGTGCCAGCAGCGTAGCGGACACGGCCTATGGCTACACCTTC. Its translation: CASSVADTAYGYTF.

This clone occurred a few times. The rearrangement uses TRBV7-9 and TRBJ2-7, with no clear D. The CDR3 extends over 15 amino acids. V lost 2 bases, J lost 0 bases, and 11 bases lay in between. In germline, CDR1 is SEHNR, CDR2 FQNEAQ (reference sequence). The CDR3 DNA follows: TGTGCCAGCAGCTTATCAGGCGTTTCCTCCTACGAGCAGTACTTC. Residues: CASSLSGVSSYEQYF.

This chain joins TRBV6-1 and TRBJ1-4; D gene ambiguous. In germline, CDR1 is MNHNS, CDR2 SASEGT. This CDR3 is 13 amino acids long. V lost 3 bases and J lost 6, with 8 bases in between. CDR3 sequence reads: CASSELVDEKLFF. DNA for the CDR3: TGTGCCAGCAGTGAGTTAGTTGATGAAAAACTGTTTTTT.

The gene calls are TRBV27 and TRBJ1-2; 8 positions agree with TRBD1. Per germline, CDR1 MNHEY and CDR2 SMNVEV (reference sequence). CDR3 size: 15 residues. Trimming cost V 5 bases and J 4 bases; bases outside gene matches: 9. The CDR3, as DNA: TGTGCCAGCAGTCCACGGACAGGGAGTATCTATGGCTACACCTTC. Translating it yields CASSPRTGSIYGYTF.

The chain has TRBV7-2 and TRBJ1-6, with a tentative D call TRBD1 (5 bases). V was clipped by 6 bases and J by 9 bases, with 15 bases between them. The germline CDR1 and CDR2 sequences are SGHTA and FQGNSA. CDR3 size: 14 residues. The CDR3 DNA sequence: TGTGCCAGCAGTCCCAGGGTCACGGGTTCACCCCTCCACTTT. Translating gives CASSPRVTGSPLHF.

The J gene is TRBJ2-5, the V gene TRBV4-3; TRBD1 matches at 7 bases. Germline V CDR1 and CDR2: LGHNA, YSLEER. J gave up 2 bases and V 5 bases, and 8 bases lay outside the gene matches. This CDR3 contains 15 residues. The CDR3, as DNA: TGCGCCAGCAGCAAATACACAGGGGTTCAAGAGACCCAGTACTTC. This translates into CASSKYTGVQETQYF.

The chain couples TRBV7-6 to TRBJ2-7; D unresolved. Germline-derived CDR1 and CDR2 are SGHVS and FNYEAQ. The V and J ends lost 6 bases and 4 bases respectively, with 13 bases between them. CDR3 length: 13 amino acids. CDR3 residues: CASSLDTTYEQYF. The CDR3 region has the DNA TGTGCCAGCAGTCTCGACACAACTTACGAGCAGTACTTC.

The chain employs TRBV6-1 and TRBJ1-3; no definite D call. This CDR3 is 14 amino acids long. Trimming pared 2 bases from V and 3 bases from J, leaving 8 bases between. Germline loops: CDR1 MNHNS, CDR2 SASEGT. The CDR3 nucleotides are TGTGCCAGCAGTGAAACTGGGCTTGGAAACACCATATATTTT. Protein product: CASSETGLGNTIYF.

The rearrangement joins TRBV7-8 to TRBJ2-3; 9 bases align to TRBD2. The CDR3 has 17 residues. The germline V gene has CDR1 SGHVS and CDR2 FQNEAQ. Trimming at V came to 5 bases and at J to 2 bases, leaving 11 bases not matched to a gene. In DNA form, the CDR3 reads TGTGCCAGCAGCCCCCGTCGTGGCGGGGGGGTCACAGATACGCAGTATTTT. It translates to CASSPRRGGGVTDTQYF.

This clone was seen only once. The rearrangement links TRBV11-2 to TRBJ1-6; the match to TRBD1 covers 11 bases. This CDR3 has 15 residues. Germline V CDR1 and CDR2: SGHAT, FQNNGV. V trimming: 6 bases; J trimming: 8 bases; junction bases outside the gene matches: 6. The DNA for the CDR3 is TGTGCCAGCAGATACCCGGGACAGGGGGATTCACCCCTCCACTTT. It is translated as CASRYPGQGDSPLHF.

The V and J genes are TRBV6-1 and TRBJ1-2; D is uncertain. From germline, CDR1 is MNHNS and CDR2 SASEGT. There are 13 residues in the CDR3. Trimming pared 0 bases from V and 4 bases from J, leaving 6 bases between. The CDR3 is CASSEARAYGYTF. The CDR3, as DNA: TGTGCCAGCAGTGAAGCGCGGGCCTATGGCTACACCTTC.

The table lists this clone with a few counts. Other DNA variants within this sample encode the same CDR3. The rearrangement links TRBV27 to TRBJ2-1, with D perhaps TRBD1 (7 bases). The V end lost 5 bases, the J end lost 9 bases, and 11 bases lay between the germline ends. This CDR3 has 12 amino acids. Germline V gives CDR1 MNHEY, CDR2 SMNVEV (reference sequence). The CDR3 spells CASSSQGGEQFF. The CDR3 DNA reads as TGTGCCAGCAGTAGTCAGGGGGGTGAGCAGTTCTTC.